This T cell receptor (beta chain) was observed in a study of T cell responses to AZD1222 COVID-19 vaccine. Study-level results: Spike-spanning, vaccine-associated CD4 TCRs were dominant at 160-218 and 743-854. Per reports, nearly half of all spike-specific TCRs target regions that are unmutated in variants.

Trimming shortened V by 4 bases and J by 2 bases, and 15 bases separated the two germline ends. CDR3 length: 15 amino acids. Germline V lookup: CDR1 MNHNY, CDR2 SVGAGI (reference sequence). Sequenced by immunoSEQ multiplex PCR; TCRdb stores in-frame clones only, minus some. The table lists roughly 180,000 clones, 91% of them singletons. Only one count was recorded for this clone. Its antigen is unknown. The V call is TRBV6-6, the J call TRBJ2-7; D not resolved. The material sequenced was peripheral blood, taken 28 days after the second AZD1222 dose. The receptor was derived from an adult who received the AZD1222 COVID-19 vaccine. In DNA form, the CDR3 reads TGTGCCAGCAGTTCCCAAGGGCAGGTTCCCTACGAGCAGTACTTC. Encoded protein: CASSSQGQVPYEQYF.